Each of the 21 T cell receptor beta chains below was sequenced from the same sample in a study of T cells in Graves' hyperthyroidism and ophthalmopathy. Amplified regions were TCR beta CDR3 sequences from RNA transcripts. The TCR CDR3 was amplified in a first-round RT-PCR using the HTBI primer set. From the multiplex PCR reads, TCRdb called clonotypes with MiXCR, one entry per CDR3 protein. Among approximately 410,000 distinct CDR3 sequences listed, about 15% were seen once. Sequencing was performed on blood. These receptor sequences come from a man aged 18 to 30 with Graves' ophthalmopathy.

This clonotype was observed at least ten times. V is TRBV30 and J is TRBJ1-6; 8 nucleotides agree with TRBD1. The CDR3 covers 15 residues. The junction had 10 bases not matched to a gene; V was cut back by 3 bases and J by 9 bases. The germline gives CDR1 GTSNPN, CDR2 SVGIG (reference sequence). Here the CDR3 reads CAWSEDRVSISPLHF. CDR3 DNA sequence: TGTGCCTGGAGCGAGGACAGGGTCTCGATTTCACCCCTCCACTTT.

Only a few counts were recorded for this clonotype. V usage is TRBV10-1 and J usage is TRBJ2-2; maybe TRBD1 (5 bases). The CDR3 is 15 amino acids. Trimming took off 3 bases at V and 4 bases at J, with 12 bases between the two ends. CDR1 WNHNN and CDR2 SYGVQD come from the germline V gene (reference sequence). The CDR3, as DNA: TGCGCCAGCAGTGACCAGGGCAGGCCCACCGGGGAGCTGTTTTTT. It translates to CASSDQGRPTGELFF.

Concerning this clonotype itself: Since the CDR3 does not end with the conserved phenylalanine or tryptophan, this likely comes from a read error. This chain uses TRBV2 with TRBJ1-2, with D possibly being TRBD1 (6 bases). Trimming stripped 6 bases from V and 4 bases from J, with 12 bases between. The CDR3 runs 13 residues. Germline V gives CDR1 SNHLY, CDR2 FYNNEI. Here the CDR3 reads CASREQGAYGYTL. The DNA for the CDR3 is TGTGCCAGCAGAGAACAGGGAGCCTATGGCTACACCCTC.

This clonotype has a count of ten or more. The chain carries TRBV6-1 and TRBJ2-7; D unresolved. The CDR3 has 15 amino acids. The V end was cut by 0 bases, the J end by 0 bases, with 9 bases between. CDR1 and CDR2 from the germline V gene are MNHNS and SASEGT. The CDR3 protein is CASSEANHRSYEQYF. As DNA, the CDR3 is TGTGCCAGCAGTGAAGCGAACCACCGCTCCTACGAGCAGTACTTC.

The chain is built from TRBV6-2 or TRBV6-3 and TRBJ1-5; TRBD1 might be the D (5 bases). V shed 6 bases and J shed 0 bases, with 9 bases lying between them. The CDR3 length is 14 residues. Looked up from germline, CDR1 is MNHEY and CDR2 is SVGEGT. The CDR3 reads CASRGHYSNQPQHF. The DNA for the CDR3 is TGTGCCAGCAGGGGGCATTATAGCAATCAGCCCCAGCATTTT.

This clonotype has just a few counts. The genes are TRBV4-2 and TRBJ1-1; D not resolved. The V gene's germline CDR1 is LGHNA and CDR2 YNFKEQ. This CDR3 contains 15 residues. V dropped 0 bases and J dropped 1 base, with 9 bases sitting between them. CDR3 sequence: CASSQDTAGNTEAFF. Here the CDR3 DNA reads TGTGCCAGCAGCCAAGATACGGCGGGGAACACTGAAGCTTTCTTT.

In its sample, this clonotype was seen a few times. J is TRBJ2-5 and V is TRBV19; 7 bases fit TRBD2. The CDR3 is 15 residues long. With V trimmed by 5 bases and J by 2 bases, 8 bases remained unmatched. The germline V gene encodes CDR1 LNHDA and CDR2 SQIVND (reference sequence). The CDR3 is CASSGVAGEQETQYF. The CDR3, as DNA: TGTGCCAGTAGTGGGGTGGCGGGAGAGCAAGAGACCCAGTACTTC.

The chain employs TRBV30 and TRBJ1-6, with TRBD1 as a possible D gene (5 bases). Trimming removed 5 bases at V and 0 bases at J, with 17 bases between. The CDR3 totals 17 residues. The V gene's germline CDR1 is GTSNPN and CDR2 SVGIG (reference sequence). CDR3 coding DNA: TGTGCCTGGGGGACCGGGGCAGGGAGCTCCTATAATTCACCCCTCCACTTT. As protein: CAWGTGAGSSYNSPLHF.

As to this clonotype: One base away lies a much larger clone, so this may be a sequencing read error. CDR3 in amino acids: CASSLPPGRGGSTDTQNF. CDR3 DNA sequence: TGTGCCAGCAGTTTACCCCCGGGGCGGGGGGGGAGCACAGATACGCAGAATTTT. The chain carries TRBV27 and TRBJ2-3; 9 bases line up with TRBD2. This CDR3 has 18 residues. Germline V lookup: CDR1 MNHEY, CDR2 SMNVEV (reference sequence).

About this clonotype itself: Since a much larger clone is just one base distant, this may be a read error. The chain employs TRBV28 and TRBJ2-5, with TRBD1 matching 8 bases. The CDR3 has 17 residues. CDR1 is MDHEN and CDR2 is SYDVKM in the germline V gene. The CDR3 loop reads CASSLWDRQRNQETQYF. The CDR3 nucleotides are TGTGCCAGCAGCTTATGGGACAGGCAGCGAAACCAAGAGACCCAGTACTTC.

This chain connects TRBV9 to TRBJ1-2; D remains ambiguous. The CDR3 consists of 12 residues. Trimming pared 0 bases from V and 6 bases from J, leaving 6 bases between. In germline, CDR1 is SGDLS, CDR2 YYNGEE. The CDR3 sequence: CASSVAKHGYTF. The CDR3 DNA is TGTGCCAGCAGCGTAGCTAAGCATGGCTACACCTTC.

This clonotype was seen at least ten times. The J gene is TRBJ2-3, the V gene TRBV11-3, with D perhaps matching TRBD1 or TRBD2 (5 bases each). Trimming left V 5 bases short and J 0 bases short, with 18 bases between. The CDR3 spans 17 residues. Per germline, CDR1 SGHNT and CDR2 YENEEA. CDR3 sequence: CASSARGPPTSTDTQYF. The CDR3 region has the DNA TGTGCCAGCAGCGCCCGGGGACCACCAACTAGCACAGATACGCAGTATTTT.

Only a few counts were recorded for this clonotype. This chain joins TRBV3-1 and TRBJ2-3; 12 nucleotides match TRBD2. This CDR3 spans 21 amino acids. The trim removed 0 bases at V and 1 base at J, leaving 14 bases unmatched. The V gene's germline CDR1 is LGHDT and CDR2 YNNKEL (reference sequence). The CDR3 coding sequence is TGTGCCAGCAGCCAAGATTCGGCTAGCGGGAGGGTACCCTCTGGCACAGATACGCAGTATTTT. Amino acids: CASSQDSASGRVPSGTDTQYF.

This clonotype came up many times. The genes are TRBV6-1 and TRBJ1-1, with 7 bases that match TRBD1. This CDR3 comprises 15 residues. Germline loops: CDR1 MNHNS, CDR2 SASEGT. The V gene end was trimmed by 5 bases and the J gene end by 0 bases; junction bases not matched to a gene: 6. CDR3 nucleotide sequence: TGTGCCAGCAGTTCGGAGACAGGGTTGAACACTGAAGCTTTCTTT. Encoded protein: CASSSETGLNTEAFF.

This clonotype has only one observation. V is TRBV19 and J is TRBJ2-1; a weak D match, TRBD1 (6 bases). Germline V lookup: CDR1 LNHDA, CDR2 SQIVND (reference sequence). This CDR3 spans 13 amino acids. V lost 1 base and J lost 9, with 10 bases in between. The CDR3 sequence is CASSIGRGPEQFF. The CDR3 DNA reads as TGTGCCAGTAGTATAGGCAGGGGCCCTGAGCAGTTCTTC.

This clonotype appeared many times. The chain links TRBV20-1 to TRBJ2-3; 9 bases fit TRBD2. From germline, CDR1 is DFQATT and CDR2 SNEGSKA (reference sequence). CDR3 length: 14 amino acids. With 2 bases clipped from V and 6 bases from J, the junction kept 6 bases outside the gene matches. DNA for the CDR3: TGCAGTGCTAGAAACGCGGGGGGGTCGGATACGCAGTATTTT. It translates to CSARNAGGSDTQYF.

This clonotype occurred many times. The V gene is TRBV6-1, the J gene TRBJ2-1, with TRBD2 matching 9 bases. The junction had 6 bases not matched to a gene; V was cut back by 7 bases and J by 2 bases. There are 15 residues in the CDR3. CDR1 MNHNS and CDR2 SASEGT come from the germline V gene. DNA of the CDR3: TGTGCCAGCACGGTGCTAGCGGGGACCTACAATGAGCAGTTCTTC. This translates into CASTVLAGTYNEQFF.

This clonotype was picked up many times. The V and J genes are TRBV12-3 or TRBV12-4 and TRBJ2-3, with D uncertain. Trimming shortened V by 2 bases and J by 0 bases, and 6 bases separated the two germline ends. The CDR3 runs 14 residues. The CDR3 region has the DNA TGTGCCAGCAGTTTATTGACTAGCACAGATACGCAGTATTTT. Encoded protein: CASSLLTSTDTQYF.

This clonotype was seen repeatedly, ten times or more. The CDR3 loop is CASSSYRGGSPLHF. As DNA, the CDR3 is TGTGCCAGCAGTTCCTACAGGGGAGGGTCACCCCTCCACTTT. V usage is TRBV6-1 and J usage is TRBJ1-6; the match to TRBD1 covers 7 bases. V was pared by 5 bases and J by 10 bases, with 8 bases of the junction left unmatched. The germline V gene encodes CDR1 MNHNS and CDR2 SASEGT. The CDR3 is 14 amino acids.

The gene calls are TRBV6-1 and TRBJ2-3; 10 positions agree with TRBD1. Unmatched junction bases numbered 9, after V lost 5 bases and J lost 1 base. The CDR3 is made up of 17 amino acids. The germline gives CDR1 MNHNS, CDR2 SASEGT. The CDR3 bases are TGTGCCAGCAGTCCCGGGACAGGGGATCGGGGCACAGATACGCAGTATTTT. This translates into CASSPGTGDRGTDTQYF.

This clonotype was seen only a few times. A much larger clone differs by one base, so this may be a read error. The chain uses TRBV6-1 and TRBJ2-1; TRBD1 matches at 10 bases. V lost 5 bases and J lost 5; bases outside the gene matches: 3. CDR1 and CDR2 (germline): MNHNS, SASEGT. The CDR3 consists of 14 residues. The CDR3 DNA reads TGTGCCAGCAGTTGGGGGACAGGGGACAATGAGCAGTTCTTC. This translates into CASSWGTGDNEQFF.